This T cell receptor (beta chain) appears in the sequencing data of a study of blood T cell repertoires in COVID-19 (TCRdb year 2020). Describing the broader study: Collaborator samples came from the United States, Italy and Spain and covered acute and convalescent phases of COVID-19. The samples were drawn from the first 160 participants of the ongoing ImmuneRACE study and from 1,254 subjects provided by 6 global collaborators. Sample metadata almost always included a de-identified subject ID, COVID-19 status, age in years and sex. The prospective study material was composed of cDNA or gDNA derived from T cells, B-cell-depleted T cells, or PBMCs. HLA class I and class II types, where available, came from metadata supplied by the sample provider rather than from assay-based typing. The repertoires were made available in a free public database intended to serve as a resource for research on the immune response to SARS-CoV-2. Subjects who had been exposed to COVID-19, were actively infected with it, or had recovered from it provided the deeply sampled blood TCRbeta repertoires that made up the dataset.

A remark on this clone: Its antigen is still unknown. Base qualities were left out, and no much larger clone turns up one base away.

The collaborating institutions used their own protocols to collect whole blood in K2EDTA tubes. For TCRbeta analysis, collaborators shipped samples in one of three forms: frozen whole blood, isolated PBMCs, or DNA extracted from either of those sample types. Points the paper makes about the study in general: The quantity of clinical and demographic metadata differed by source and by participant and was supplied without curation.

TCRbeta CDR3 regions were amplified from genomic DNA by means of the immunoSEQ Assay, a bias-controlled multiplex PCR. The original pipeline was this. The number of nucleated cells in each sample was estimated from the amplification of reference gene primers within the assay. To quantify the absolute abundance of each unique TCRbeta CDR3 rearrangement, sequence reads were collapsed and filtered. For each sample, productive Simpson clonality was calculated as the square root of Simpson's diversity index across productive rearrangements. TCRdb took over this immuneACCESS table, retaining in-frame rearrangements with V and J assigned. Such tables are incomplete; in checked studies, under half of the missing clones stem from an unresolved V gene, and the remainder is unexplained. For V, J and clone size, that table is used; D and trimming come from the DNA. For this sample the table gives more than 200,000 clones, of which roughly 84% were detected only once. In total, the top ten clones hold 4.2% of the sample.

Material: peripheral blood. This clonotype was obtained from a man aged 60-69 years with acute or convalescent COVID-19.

In nucleotide form, the sequence is TGTGCCAGCACGCGCGGGGGGGCTGGCTACACCTTC. This encodes CASTRGGAGYTF. The sequence is built from TRBV6-5 and TRBJ1-2; a tentative D match to TRBD1 spans 6 bases. From the cysteine up to the phenylalanine, the CDR3 has a length of 12 residues. Solely the CDR3 DNA is kept, with 36 bases framed from the first base. Sequences MNHEY (CDR1) and SVGAGI (CDR2) are obtained from the germline V gene. V is cut by 7 bases and J by 7 bases, and the space between the germline ends is 13 bases.